The rows below give T cell receptor beta chains drawn from one sample of a study of blood T cell repertoires in COVID-19. Generated by immunoSEQ multiplex PCR, the TCRdb table keeps only in-frame clones and is missing some. The repertoire has 50,000 to 65,000 clones, more than 80% of them found once; the top ten carry 5% to 6.5%. The sequenced sample was peripheral blood. The receptor source for this set is a woman aged 60-75 years with acute or convalescent COVID-19. Both conserved end residues are part of each CDR3. The order of the fields is clone size, J gene, V gene, D gene, CDR3 protein, CDR3 DNA. D genes are given only for firm matches. Some rows mark clone size as missing; the rest say once, few, many or name a class of expanded clone.

NA	TRBJ1-1	TRBV7-2	NA	CASSFGQTNTEAFF	TGTGCCAGCAGCTTTGGGCAGACGAACACTGAAGCTTTCTTT
NA	TRBJ2-7	TRBV12-3/TRBV12-4	NA	CASRATLTGEQYF	TGTGCCAGCAGAGCGACTTTGACTGGCGAGCAGTACTTC
once	TRBJ1-4	TRBV14	NA	CASSQAGLQGEKLFF	TGTGCCAGCAGCCAAGCGGGACTACAAGGAGAAAAACTGTTTTTT
NA	TRBJ1-1	TRBV5-1	NA	CASSFPSGGSFSTEAFF	TGCGCCAGCAGCTTCCCCAGCGGGGGGAGCTTTTCGACTGAAGCTTTCTTT
NA	TRBJ1-1	TRBV12-3/TRBV12-4	NA	CASSFRSDTEAFF	TGTGCCAGCAGTTTCCGGTCTGACACTGAAGCTTTCTTT
NA	TRBJ1-2	TRBV30	NA	CAWDRTVEVHTF	TGTGCCTGGGACAGAACGGTAGAAGTCCACACCTTC
few	TRBJ1-2	TRBV9	TRBD1	CASSVAHGQGAMFGYTF	TGTGCCAGCAGCGTAGCCCACGGGCAGGGGGCTATGTTTGGCTACACCTTC
few	TRBJ1-3	TRBV28	TRBD1	CASSLTTGAGNTIYF	TGTGCCAGCAGTTTAACCACAGGGGCTGGAAACACCATATATTTT
NA	TRBJ1-6	TRBV19	NA	CASSGENSPLHF	TGTGCCAGTAGTGGAGAGAATTCACCCCTCCACTTT
few	TRBJ2-2	TRBV9	TRBD1	CASSSRDRGQVTGELFF	TGTGCCAGCAGCTCCCGGGACAGGGGGCAGGTCACCGGGGAGCTGTTTTTT
NA	TRBJ1-5	TRBV6-5	NA	CASCTGNQPQHF	TGTGCCAGCTGTACAGGGAATCAGCCCCAGCATTTT
NA	TRBJ2-5	TRBV5-4	TRBD1	CASSSTGGNQETQYF	TGTGCCAGCAGCTCGACAGGGGGCAACCAAGAGACCCAGTACTTC
NA	TRBJ2-4	TRBV20-1	TRBD2	CSASDKREGLDIQYF	TGCAGTGCTAGTGATAAGCGGGAGGGCTTGGACATTCAGTACTTC
NA	TRBJ2-1	TRBV9	NA	CASSVVVSRNEQFF	TGTGCCAGCAGCGTAGTGGTCTCTAGGAATGAGCAGTTCTTC
NA	TRBJ1-2	TRBV28	NA	CASSLAAPYGYTF	TGTGCCAGCAGTTTAGCGGCCCCCTATGGCTACACCTTC
NA	TRBJ2-3	TRBV24-1	NA	CATSAIGDSSTDTQYF	TGTGCCACCAGTGCCATAGGGGATTCTAGCACAGATACGCAGTATTTT
NA	TRBJ1-5	TRBV7-8	TRBD1	CASSLKGSGGAVSNQPQHF	TGTGCCAGCAGCTTAAAAGGATCAGGGGGCGCGGTTAGCAATCAGCCCCAGCATTTT
NA	TRBJ1-1	TRBV11-2	NA	CASRYRDMNTEAFF	TGTGCCAGCAGGTACAGGGACATGAACACTGAAGCTTTCTTT
NA	TRBJ2-6	TRBV11-1	NA	CASSREGVPGANVLTF	TGTGCCAGCAGCCGAGAGGGGGTTCCTGGGGCCAACGTCCTGACTTTC
NA	TRBJ2-7	TRBV5-8	NA	CASSLYSNPGSYF	TGTGCCAGCAGCTTGTATTCAAATCCAGGGTCGTACTTC
NA	TRBJ2-1	TRBV7-9	NA	CASSFTSGSYNEQFF	TGTGCCAGCAGTTTCACAAGCGGTTCCTACAATGAGCAGTTCTTC
few	TRBJ1-1	TRBV11-2	NA	CASSLIQGGTEAFF	TGTGCCAGCAGCTTAATTCAGGGTGGCACTGAAGCTTTCTTT
few	TRBJ2-3	TRBV28	NA	CASSFRGSGGTLTDTQYF	TGTGCCAGCAGTTTCAGGGGGTCTGGGGGGACCCTCACAGATACGCAGTATTTT
NA	TRBJ2-7	TRBV27	NA	CASSTPRRQAYEQYF	TGTGCCAGCAGCACACCCCGCAGACAGGCCTACGAGCAGTACTTC
NA	TRBJ1-1	TRBV19	NA	CASSSSGVWGNTEAFF	TGTGCCAGTAGTTCTTCAGGGGTTTGGGGGAACACTGAAGCTTTCTTT
once	TRBJ1-2	TRBV19	TRBD1	CASSLQTGMRYGYTF	TGTGCCAGTAGTCTACAGACAGGGATGAGATATGGCTACACCTTC
NA	TRBJ1-2	TRBV30	NA	CAWSVARGRGYTF	TGTGCCTGGAGTGTAGCCAGGGGACGAGGCTACACCTTC
NA	TRBJ2-5	TRBV30	NA	CAWSPGRGIQETQYF	TGTGCCTGGAGCCCGGGCAGGGGAATACAAGAGACCCAGTACTTC
few	TRBJ1-4	TRBV2	TRBD1	CASIKGQYYEKLFF	TGTGCCAGCATTAAGGGACAGTATTATGAAAAACTGTTTTTT
NA	TRBJ1-2	TRBV5-5	NA	CASSLGTVANYGYTF	TGTGCCAGCAGCTTGGGGACAGTTGCTAACTATGGCTACACCTTC
NA	TRBJ2-7	TRBV2	NA	CASTPTQPYEQYF	TGTGCCAGCACCCCGACTCAACCCTACGAGCAGTACTTC
NA	TRBJ2-2	TRBV5-4	TRBD2	CASSLGGRNTGELFF	TGTGCCAGCAGCTTGGGCGGGAGAAACACCGGGGAGCTGTTTTTT
NA	TRBJ1-5	TRBV6-6	NA	CASRLREYSNQPQHF	TGTGCCAGCAGACTAAGGGAGTATAGCAATCAGCCCCAGCATTTT
NA	TRBJ2-1	TRBV3-1/TRBV3-2	NA	CASSQGWRGAYNEQFF	TGTGCCAGCAGCCAAGGCTGGCGCGGGGCGTACAATGAGCAGTTCTTC
NA	TRBJ1-3	TRBV5-5	NA	CASSLAGGSNTIYF	TGTGCCAGCAGCTTGGCCGGGGGGAGTAACACCATATATTTT
NA	TRBJ2-3	TRBV27	TRBD1	CASSLRQGDLNTQYF	TGTGCCAGCAGTTTACGCCAGGGGGATCTGAATACGCAGTATTTT
NA	TRBJ1-4	TRBV7-2	NA	CASSLLLSGEKLFF	TGTGCCAGCAGCTTATTACTGTCCGGTGAAAAACTGTTTTTT
NA	TRBJ1-3	TRBV19	NA	CASSIEAPARGNTIYF	TGTGCCAGTAGTATAGAGGCGCCCGCGCGGGGAAACACCATATATTTT